This T cell receptor (beta chain) comes out of a study of CD8+ T cells in alopecia areata. TCR sequencing used cDNA made by reverse transcription of extracted RNA. Some clones are missing from TCRdb's copy, which holds only in-frame ones; the method was immunoSEQ multiplex PCR. The table lists roughly 120,000 clones, around two fifths of them singletons. The CDR3 spans 12 residues. The junction had 9 bases not matched to a gene; V was cut back by 3 bases and J by 13 bases. Germline V gives CDR1 GTSNPN, CDR2 SVGIG (reference sequence). Overall study findings and caveats: TCR sharing was clearer in mice than between patients, perhaps partly owing to patient HLA diversity.

Details on this clone: Its antigen is not identified. In the same sample, other DNA sequences code for this CDR3.

This chain links TRBV30 with TRBJ2-4; TRBD2 matches 7 bases. Source material: CD4+ T cells sorted from blood. The sequence was collected from a human donor with alopecia areata. The CDR3 nucleotides are TGTGCCTGGAGCTTAGCGGGCCTGACACAGTACTTC. Translated: CAWSLAGLTQYF.